The present entry profiles one T cell receptor (beta chain) with its context. The CDR3 extends over 17 amino acids. Germline assignment: CDR1 LNHDA and CDR2 SQIVND (reference sequence). Losses at the gene ends were 5 bases for V and 2 bases for J; bases not matched to a gene: 9. The data were taken from a study of blood T cell repertoires in COVID-19. Per the original data handling: Amplification from reference gene primers served as the basis for estimated nucleated cell counts. Using immunoSEQ multiplex PCR, the repertoire was profiled, and TCRdb retains in-frame clones only, with some absent. V, J and clone size derive from that table, while D and trimming were established from the DNA sequence. Here the sample spans some 78,000 clones, roughly 89% being singletons.

The chain uses TRBV19 and TRBJ1-5; the match to TRBD1 covers 10 bases. The source is an elderly woman with active or convalescent COVID-19. The sample taken for sequencing was peripheral blood. CDR3 sequence (DNA): TGTGCCAGTAGTTCCCGGGACAGGGGAGGGGGCAATCAGCCCCAGCATTTT. Translated, it gives CASSSRDRGGGNQPQHF.